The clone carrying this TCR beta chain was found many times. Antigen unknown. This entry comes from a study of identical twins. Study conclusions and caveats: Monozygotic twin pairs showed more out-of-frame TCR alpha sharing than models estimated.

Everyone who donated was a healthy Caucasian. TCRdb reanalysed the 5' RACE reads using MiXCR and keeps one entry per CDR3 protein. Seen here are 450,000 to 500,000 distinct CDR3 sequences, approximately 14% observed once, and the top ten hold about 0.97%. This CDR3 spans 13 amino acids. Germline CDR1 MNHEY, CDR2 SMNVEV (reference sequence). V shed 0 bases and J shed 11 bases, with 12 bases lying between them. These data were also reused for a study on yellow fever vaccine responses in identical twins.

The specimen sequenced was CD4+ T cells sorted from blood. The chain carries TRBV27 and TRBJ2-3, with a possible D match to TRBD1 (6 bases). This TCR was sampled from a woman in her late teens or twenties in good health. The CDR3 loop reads CASSLSTQGMQYF. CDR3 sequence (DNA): TGTGCCAGCAGTTTATCCACACAGGGTATGCAGTATTTT.